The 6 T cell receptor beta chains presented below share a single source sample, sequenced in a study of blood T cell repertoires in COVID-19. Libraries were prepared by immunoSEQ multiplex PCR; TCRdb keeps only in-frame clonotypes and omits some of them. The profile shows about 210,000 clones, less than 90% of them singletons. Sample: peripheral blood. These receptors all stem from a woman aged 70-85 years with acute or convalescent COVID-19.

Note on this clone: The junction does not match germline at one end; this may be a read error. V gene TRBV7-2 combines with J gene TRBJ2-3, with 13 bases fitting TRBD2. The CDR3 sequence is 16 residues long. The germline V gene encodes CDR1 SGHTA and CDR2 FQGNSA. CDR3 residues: CASSPRSGLAGAFRGF. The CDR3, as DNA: TGTGCCAGCAGCCCACGGTCCGGACTAGCGGGGGCCTTTAGGGGTTTT.

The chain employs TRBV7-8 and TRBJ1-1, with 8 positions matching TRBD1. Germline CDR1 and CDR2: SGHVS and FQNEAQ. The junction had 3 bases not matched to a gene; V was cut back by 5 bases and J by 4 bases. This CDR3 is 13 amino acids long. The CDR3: CASSGTGGTEAFF. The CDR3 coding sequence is TGTGCCAGCAGCGGAACAGGGGGCACTGAAGCTTTCTTT.

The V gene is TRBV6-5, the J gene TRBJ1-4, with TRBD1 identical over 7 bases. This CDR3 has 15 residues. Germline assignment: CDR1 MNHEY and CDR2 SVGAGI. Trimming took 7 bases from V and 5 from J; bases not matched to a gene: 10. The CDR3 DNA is TGTGCCAGCACTTTAAGGACAGGCAGAAATGAAAAACTGTTTTTT. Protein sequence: CASTLRTGRNEKLFF.

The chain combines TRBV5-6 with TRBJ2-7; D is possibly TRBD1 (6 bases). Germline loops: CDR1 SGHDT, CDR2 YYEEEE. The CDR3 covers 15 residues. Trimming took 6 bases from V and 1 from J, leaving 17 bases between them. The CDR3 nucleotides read TGTGCCAGCACCTTTAGGACAGCCACATCCTACGAGCAGTACTTC. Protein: CASTFRTATSYEQYF.

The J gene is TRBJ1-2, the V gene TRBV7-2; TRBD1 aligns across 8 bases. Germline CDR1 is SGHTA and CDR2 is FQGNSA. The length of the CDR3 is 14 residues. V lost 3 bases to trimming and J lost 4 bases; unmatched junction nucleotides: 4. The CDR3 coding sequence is TGTGCCAGCAGCTTGACAGGGGAGAGCTATGGCTACACCTTC. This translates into CASSLTGESYGYTF.

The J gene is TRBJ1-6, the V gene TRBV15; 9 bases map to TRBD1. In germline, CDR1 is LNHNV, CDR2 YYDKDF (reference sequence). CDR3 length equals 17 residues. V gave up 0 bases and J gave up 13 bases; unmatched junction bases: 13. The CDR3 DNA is TGTGCCACCAGCAGAGATCTCCTTCCGGGGACAGGGTCCCCCCTCCACTTT. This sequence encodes CATSRDLLPGTGSPLHF.